This T cell receptor beta chain was retrieved from a study of T cells in Graves' hyperthyroidism and ophthalmopathy. Study findings and constraints: Ophthalmopathy was told apart from stable hyperthyroidism by a 13 V-J model.

Comments on this clonotype: Its antigen is undetermined.

The source material, RNA transcripts, was used to amplify TCR beta CDR3 regions. RT-PCR in the first round (using the HTBI primer set) targeted the TCR CDR3. From the multiplex PCR reads, TCRdb called clonotypes with MiXCR, one entry per CDR3 protein. There are 550,000 to 600,000 distinct CDR3 sequences in the sample; approximately 15% occur only once, and 6.5% to 9% lies in the top ten. There are 17 residues in the CDR3. CDR1 and CDR2 from the germline V gene are DFQATT and SNEGSKA (reference sequence). V dropped 3 bases and J dropped 2; count of bases not matched to a gene: 14. This clonotype was sampled from a woman in her late teens or twenties with Graves' ophthalmopathy. This sequence joins TRBV20-1 and TRBJ2-5; 8 bases line up with TRBD2. Input material: blood. The CDR3 is CSASGGEAGARQETQYF. CDR3 sequence (DNA): TGCAGTGCTAGCGGGGGGGAGGCGGGGGCCCGTCAAGAGACCCAGTACTTC.